This T cell receptor beta chain was captured by sequencing in a study of T-cell reconstitution after alpha-beta-depleted transplantation in children. Unique molecular identifiers tagged the TCRbeta library. TCRdb itself ran the PCR reads through MiXCR, one entry per CDR3 protein. The table includes a few hundred thousand distinct CDR3 sequences, 10% to 15% detected once. In regard to this clonotype: Its antigen is as yet unknown.

Study-wide findings and caveats: In some patients, recipient T cells and intrathymic progenitors surviving conditioning explained high day-60 diversity. T-cell counts and diversity were attributed mostly to newly produced T cells one year after transplant. At around two months after transplant, the alpha-beta T cells were reportedly derived from several hundred expanded clones that came from non-depleted graft cells.

In germline, CDR1 is MDHEN, CDR2 SYDVKM. The CDR3 is 18 residues long. Trimming at V came to 3 bases and at J to 1 base, leaving 13 bases not matched to a gene. This specimen consisted of PBMCs, mostly from graft donor cells, obtained 360 days after TCRalphabeta/CD19-depleted stem cell transplant. This sequence joins TRBV28 and TRBJ2-7, with 9 bases aligning to TRBD1. The receptor's source is a male patient aged 5 to 17 who had a stem cell transplant for acute myeloid leukemia, so the T cells may come from the graft donor. The CDR3 DNA is TGTGCCAGCAGTTTGTCGTCACAGGGGGCGACTCGGTCCTACGAGCAGTACTTC. This encodes CASSLSSQGATRSYEQYF.